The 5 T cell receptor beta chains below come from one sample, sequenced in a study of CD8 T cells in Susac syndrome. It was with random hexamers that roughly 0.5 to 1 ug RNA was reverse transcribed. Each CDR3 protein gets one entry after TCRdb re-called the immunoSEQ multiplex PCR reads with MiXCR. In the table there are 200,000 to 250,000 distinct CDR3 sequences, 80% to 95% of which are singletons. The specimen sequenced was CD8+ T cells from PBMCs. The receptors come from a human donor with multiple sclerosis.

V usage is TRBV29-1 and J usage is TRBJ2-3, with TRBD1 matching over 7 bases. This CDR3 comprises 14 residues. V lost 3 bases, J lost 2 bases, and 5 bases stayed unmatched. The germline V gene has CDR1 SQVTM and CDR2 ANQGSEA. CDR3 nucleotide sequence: TGCAGCGTTGAGGCGACAGGGCACACAGATACGCAGTATTTT. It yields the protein CSVEATGHTDTQYF.

CDR3 DNA: TGTGCCAGCAGCGGGGGCGCGGGGGCCGTTGAGCAGTTCTTC. Protein sequence: CASSGGAGAVEQFF. The chain uses TRBV11-2 and TRBJ2-1; D perhaps matches TRBD2 (7 bases). Germline V gene data show CDR1 as SGHAT and CDR2 as FQNNGV. This CDR3 comprises 14 residues. The V end was cut by 5 bases, the J end by 9 bases, with 17 bases between.

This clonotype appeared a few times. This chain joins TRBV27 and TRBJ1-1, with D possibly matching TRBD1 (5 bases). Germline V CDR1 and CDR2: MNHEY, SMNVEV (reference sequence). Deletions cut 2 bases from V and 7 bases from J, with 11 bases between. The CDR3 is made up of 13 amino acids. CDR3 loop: CASSLGTGVEAFF. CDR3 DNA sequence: TGTGCCAGCAGTTTAGGGACTGGCGTTGAAGCTTTCTTT.

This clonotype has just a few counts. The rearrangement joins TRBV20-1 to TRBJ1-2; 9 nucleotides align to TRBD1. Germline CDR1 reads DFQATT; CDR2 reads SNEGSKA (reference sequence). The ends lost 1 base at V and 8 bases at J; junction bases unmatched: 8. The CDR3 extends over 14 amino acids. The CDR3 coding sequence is TGCAGTGCTAGAGTGACAGACAGGGGGTACGGCTACACCTTC. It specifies CSARVTDRGYGYTF.

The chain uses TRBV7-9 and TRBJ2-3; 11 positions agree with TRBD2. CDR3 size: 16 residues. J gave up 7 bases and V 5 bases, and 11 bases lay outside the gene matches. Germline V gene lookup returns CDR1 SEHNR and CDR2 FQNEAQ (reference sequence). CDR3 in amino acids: CASSPTGTSGYNTQYF. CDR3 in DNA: TGTGCCAGCAGCCCCACCGGGACTAGCGGTTATAATACGCAGTATTTT. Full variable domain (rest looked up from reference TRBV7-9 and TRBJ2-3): DTGVSQNPRHKITKRGQNVTFRCDPISEHNRLYWYRQTLGQGPEFLTYFQNEAQLEKSRLLSDRFSAERPKGSFSTLEIQRTEQGDSAMYLCASSPTGTSGYNTQYFGPGTRLTVL.